Listed below are T cell receptor beta chains from one sample, sequenced in a study of CD8+ T cells in alopecia areata. Profiled with immunoSEQ multiplex PCR; TCRdb holds only in-frame clones, not every one. This repertoire shows some 80,000 clones, around 60% found once; its top ten account for 20% to 30%. The specimen was CD8+ T cells sorted from blood, collected at week 24, from a patient treated with tofacitinib. Receptors were obtained from a human donor with alopecia areata. The CDR3 runs from the conserved cysteine through the conserved F or W.

CDR3 protein	V gene	J gene	CDR3 length
CASSSRDRVTNYGYTF	TRBV5-1	TRBJ1-2	16
CASSQEAAGGSDAYEQYF	TRBV14	TRBJ2-7	18
CSVGGWETQYF	TRBV29-1	TRBJ2-5	11
CASSQGGEHSGANVLTF	TRBV4-3	TRBJ2-6	17
CASSDGPALSYEQYF	TRBV2	TRBJ2-7	15
CASSQGAGEAFF	TRBV27	TRBJ1-1	12
CASRTSYEQYF	TRBV2	TRBJ2-7	11
CASSSPGQGYYGYTF	TRBV27	TRBJ1-2	15
CASSRLAGGETQYF	TRBV11-2	TRBJ2-5	14
CASSIGEGTVTYEQYF	TRBV5-1	TRBJ2-7	16
CASRPTGGGGEYEQYF	TRBV2	TRBJ2-7	16
CATSGTVSYEQYF	TRBV15	TRBJ2-7	13
CSVEGTGEVGETQYF	TRBV29-1	TRBJ2-5	15
CASSLGTGANQPQHF	TRBV7-8	TRBJ1-5	15
CSAQDPSDLETDTQYF	TRBV29-1	TRBJ2-3	16
CASSDRGSNTEAFF	TRBV7-6	TRBJ1-1	14
CSVEDGRNSGRYLEQFF	TRBV29-1	TRBJ2-1	17
CAISDADYEQYF	TRBV10-3	TRBJ2-7	12
CASSLAGTATNEKLFF	TRBV5-1	TRBJ1-4	16
CASSGDSYEQYF	TRBV7-2	TRBJ2-7	12
CASSEKLAGTDTQYF	TRBV25-1	TRBJ2-3	15
CAISGLVGFETQYF	TRBV10-3	TRBJ2-5	14
CASSAKSGQGDTEAFF	TRBV6-4	TRBJ1-1	16